Sequencing of this T cell receptor (beta chain) was carried out in a study of T-cell memory formation after mild COVID-19. Germline loops: CDR1 MNHEY, CDR2 SVGEGT. This CDR3 region has 16 residues. The V segment lost 5 bases and the J segment 4 bases; nucleotides outside the gene matches: 6. MiXCR was run by TCRdb on the 5' RACE reads, yielding one entry per CDR3 protein. The profile covers about 350,000 distinct CDR3 sequences, with roughly 13% appearing a single time and about 24% taken by the ten largest. The TCR sequence derives from a man aged 18-30 years who had mild COVID-19 (a few samples of this study predate the infection). Cell type and time point are not known. Sample: PBMCs or a T cell subset sorted from them (not recorded which). The V call is TRBV6-2 or TRBV6-3, the J call TRBJ2-2, with 11 positions matching TRBD2. CDR3 sequence (DNA): TGTGCCAGCAGTAACGGACTAGCGGGCCTCACCGGGGAGCTGTTTTTT. Its translation is CASSNGLAGLTGELFF.